These T cell receptor beta chains were read from a single sample in a study of CD8+ T cells in alopecia areata. Some clones are missing from TCRdb's copy, which holds only in-frame ones; the method was immunoSEQ multiplex PCR. The table has around 290,000 clones, roughly 60% seen once. The sample consisted of CD4+ T cells sorted from blood, taken at week 24, from a patient treated with tofacitinib. The receptor set was obtained from a human donor with alopecia areata. CDR3s include the opening cysteine and the closing phenylalanine or tryptophan. D genes are given only for firm matches. Some rows have no size entry. The others give once, few or many, or a class for an expanded clone.

j_gene | d_gene | v_gene | abundance | CDR3nt | CDR3aa
TRBJ2-5 | NA | TRBV5-1 | NA | TGCGCCAGCAGCCCCACTACTACCCAAGAGACCCAGTACTTC | CASSPTTTQETQYF
TRBJ2-7 | NA | TRBV13 | few | TGTGCCAGCATAAAAATCCCACCAACAGTTTCCTACGAGCAGTACTTC | CASIKIPPTVSYEQYF
TRBJ2-1 | TRBD2 | TRBV9 | NA | TGTGCCAGCAGCGTAGGACGACTAGCGGGGGGGCCCTCCAACAATGAGCAGTTCTTC | CASSVGRLAGGPSNNEQFF
TRBJ2-7 | TRBD1 | TRBV15 | NA | TGTGCCACCAGCAGGGACAGGAGCTCCTACGAGCAGTACTTC | CATSRDRSSYEQYF
TRBJ1-1 | NA | TRBV27 | NA | TGTGCCAGCAGGACAGGCACAGTAATGAACACTGAAGCTTTCTTT | CASRTGTVMNTEAFF
TRBJ1-2 | NA | TRBV30 | NA | TGTGCCTGGAAACCTAACTATGGCTACACCTTC | CAWKPNYGYTF
TRBJ2-2 | TRBD1 | TRBV2 | NA | TGTGCCAGCCCCGGACAGGGGGCCTCCGGGGAGCTGTTTTTT | CASPGQGASGELFF
TRBJ2-7 | NA | TRBV7-9 | NA | TGTGCCAGCAGCCTTCTTGGACAGCGCGAGCAGTACTTC | CASSLLGQREQYF
TRBJ1-4 | NA | TRBV5-1 | few | TGCGCCAGCAGCTTGGGGACAGTTCAGGATGAAAAACTGTTTTTT | CASSLGTVQDEKLFF
TRBJ2-5 | NA | TRBV5-1 | NA | TGCGCCAGCAGCTTGGTTTCTGGGACTCCTCAAGAGACCCAGTACTTC | CASSLVSGTPQETQYF
TRBJ2-5 | TRBD2 | TRBV30 | NA | TGTGCCTGGAGTCGTAGCGGGGGGTACCAAGAGACCCAGTACTTC | CAWSRSGGYQETQYF
TRBJ2-6 | TRBD1 | TRBV30 | NA | TGTGCCTGGAGTGTACGACAGGGGACTGCTGGGGCCAACGTCCTGACTTTC | CAWSVRQGTAGANVLTF
TRBJ2-1 | NA | TRBV11-2 | few | TGTGCCAGCACAGACAGGTTGAGCTCCTACAATGAGCAGTTCTTC | CASTDRLSSYNEQFF
TRBJ2-7 | NA | TRBV4-1 | NA | TGCGCCAGCAGCCTCTCGACAGGACCGGCCTACGAGCAGTACTTC | CASSLSTGPAYEQYF
TRBJ2-5 | NA | TRBV5-4 | NA | TGTGCCAGCAGCTTGGCGGGAACGGAGACCCAGTACTTC | CASSLAGTETQYF
TRBJ2-1 | NA | TRBV30 | NA | TGTGCCTGGAGTAATGGGGGGCCTTTGGCTGAGCAGTTCTTC | CAWSNGGPLAEQFF
TRBJ1-1 | NA | TRBV29-1 | once | TGCAGCGTTGAGGCGAGTTTTGAAGCTTTCTTT | CSVEASFEAFF
TRBJ1-1 | TRBD1 | TRBV30 | NA | TGTGCCTGGAGTGTTTCTTGGGACAGGGGATCTACTGAAGCTTTCTTT | CAWSVSWDRGSTEAFF
TRBJ2-2 | TRBD1 | TRBV29-1 | few | TGCAGCGTCGGGGACAGAACCGGGGAGCTGTTTTTT | CSVGDRTGELFF
TRBJ1-5 | NA | TRBV2 | NA | TGTGCCAGCAGTGATGGGGGGTATCATCAGCCCCAGCATTTT | CASSDGGYHQPQHF
TRBJ2-5 | NA | TRBV2 | NA | TGTGCCAGCAGGCCGGACAGAACACAAGAGACCCAGTACTTC | CASRPDRTQETQYF
TRBJ1-5 | TRBD1 | TRBV18 | NA | TGTGCCAGCTCAAAGGACAGGGGCAGCAATCAGCCCCAGCATTTT | CASSKDRGSNQPQHF
TRBJ1-5 | NA | TRBV4-1 | NA | TGCGCCAGCAGCCAAGATCCCGTAGGGCGCAATCAGCCCCAGCATTTT | CASSQDPVGRNQPQHF
TRBJ2-3 | NA | TRBV19 | few | TGTGCCAGTAGTATAGCGAGTCGGGGGTCGGGGACAGATACGCAGTATTTT | CASSIASRGSGTDTQYF
TRBJ1-6 | NA | TRBV7-9 | once | TGTGCCAGCAGCTTATACGGGGCATCACCCCTCCACTTT | CASSLYGASPLHF
TRBJ1-2 | NA | TRBV30 | NA | TGTGCCTGGAGCCGGACGGACCGCCGGGGGAACTATGGCTACACCTTC | CAWSRTDRRGNYGYTF
TRBJ1-1 | NA | TRBV5-4 | NA | TGTGCCAGCAGCTTGGTGGGTAGGGGCACTGAAGCTTTCTTT | CASSLVGRGTEAFF
TRBJ1-2 | TRBD1 | TRBV5-4 | NA | TGTGCCAGCAGCTTGAACAGGGGAAACTATGGCTACACCTTC | CASSLNRGNYGYTF
TRBJ2-1 | NA | TRBV25-1 | NA | TGTGCCAGCAGCAGCTACAATGAGCAGTTCTTC | CASSSYNEQFF
TRBJ2-5 | NA | TRBV9 | NA | TGTGCCAGCAGCGTAGCAACAGGAGGTCAAGAGACCCAGTACTTC | CASSVATGGQETQYF
TRBJ2-2 | NA | TRBV30 | NA | TGTGCCTGCTCGGGGAACGGTCAATGGACCGGGGAGCTGTTTTTT | CACSGNGQWTGELFF
TRBJ2-7 | NA | TRBV30 | once | TGTGCCTGGAGTTCGACAACGGACTACGAGCAGTACTTC | CAWSSTTDYEQYF
TRBJ2-7 | TRBD2 | TRBV4-2 | few | TGTGCCAGCAGTCCCAGGACTAGTCAAACCTACGAGCAGTACTTC | CASSPRTSQTYEQYF
TRBJ2-3 | NA | TRBV7-9 | NA | TGTGCCAGCAGCCTACACAGCGCCTCTAGCACAGATACGCAGTATTTT | CASSLHSASSTDTQYF
TRBJ2-1 | NA | TRBV5-6 | NA | TGTGCCAGCAGCTCCCAGCGGAGCTCCTACAATGAGCAGTTCTTC | CASSSQRSSYNEQFF
TRBJ2-3 | NA | TRBV7-9 | NA | TGTGCCAGCAGCTACGGAAGGGGGAGCACAGATACGCAGTATTTT | CASSYGRGSTDTQYF
TRBJ2-2 | TRBD1 | TRBV30 | NA | TGTGCCTGGAGTTACTTACAGGGGTATTTCACCGGGGAGCTGTTTTTT | CAWSYLQGYFTGELFF
TRBJ1-1 | TRBD1 | TRBV2 | NA | TGTGCCAGCAGTACGGACAGGGCGAACACTGAAGCTTTCTTT | CASSTDRANTEAFF
TRBJ2-7 | NA | TRBV30 | NA | TGTGCCTGGAGTGTACCCCGGCCCAGGAGCTCCTACGAGCAGTACTTC | CAWSVPRPRSSYEQYF
TRBJ2-7 | TRBD1 | TRBV7-2 | NA | TGTGCCAGCAGCACAAACAGGGGCCCCTACGAGCAGTACTTC | CASSTNRGPYEQYF
TRBJ2-5 | TRBD2 | TRBV10-3 | few | TGTGCCATCAGTGATAGCGGGGGGACGACTCGGGAGACCCAGTACTTC | CAISDSGGTTRETQYF
TRBJ2-3 | TRBD1 | TRBV7-9 | NA | TGTGCCAGCAGCACGACAGGGTTTAGCACAGATACGCAGTATTTT | CASSTTGFSTDTQYF
TRBJ2-3 | TRBD1 | TRBV10-3 | NA | TGTGCCATCAGTGCAGGGGGCGAGGAGTATTTT | CAISAGGEEYF
TRBJ2-5 | NA | TRBV4-2 | NA | TGTGCCAGCAGCCCCGCGCCCCGACGGAGACAGCAAGAGACCCAGTACTTC | CASSPAPRRRQQETQYF
TRBJ1-2 | NA | TRBV9 | once | TGTGCCAGCAGCTCAAGGACAGATCGTCCTATGGGCTACACCTTC | CASSSRTDRPMGYTF
TRBJ2-3 | TRBD2 | TRBV7-2 | NA | TGTGCCAGCAGCCCCGGACTAGCGGGAGATACGCAGTATTTT | CASSPGLAGDTQYF
TRBJ2-1 | TRBD2 | TRBV7-2 | NA | TGTGCCAGCAGCTGGACTAGCGGGGGGGAAACGGTCGTTCCTGAGCAGTTCTTC | CASSWTSGGETVVPEQFF
TRBJ2-4 | NA | TRBV6-5 | NA | TGTGCCAGCAGTTACTCAGGGGGTGGAGAAAACATTCAGTACTTC | CASSYSGGGENIQYF
TRBJ1-3 | NA | TRBV2 | NA | TGTGCCAGCAGTGAAAGTTTAACGTTATCTGGAAACACCATATATTTT | CASSESLTLSGNTIYF
TRBJ2-3 | NA | TRBV30 | NA | TGTGCCTGGAGTCTCCCTAGGGGCGGGGGCACAGATACGCAGTATTTT | CAWSLPRGGGTDTQYF